The source of this T cell receptor (beta chain) is a study of cytomegalovirus exposure and HLA in healthy donors. For the study at large: An earlier analysis identified under 130 million unique TCR beta sequences in about 179 million T cells. Whole-study findings and limits: Later analysis associated a missense DCLRE1C variant with TCR beta V- and J-gene trimming. There was a cluster of highly shared sequence variants that was likely a sequencing artifact.

Of note for this clone: The antigen is unknown.

The PCR used 60 Vbeta and 13 Jbeta primers. Here immunoSEQ multiplex PCR was the method, and the copy in TCRdb shows in-frame clones only, minus some. The repertoire consists of a few hundred thousand clones, with 80% occurring once and the leading ten covering about 0.28%. The TCR originated in a girl aged 2 to 9 in good health and CMV-seronegative. The source material was PBMCs.

The CDR3 spells CASNRADGYTF. The CDR3 DNA is TGTGCCAGCAACAGGGCCGATGGCTACACCTTC. The chain recombines TRBV28 with TRBJ1-2, with a tentative D call TRBD1 (6 bases). CDR1 is MDHEN, CDR2 SYDVKM, per germline. This CDR3 has 11 amino acids. Trimming removed 7 bases from V and 6 bases from J, with 9 bases in between.